This TCR beta chain was profiled in a study of response to subunit inactivated influenza vaccine. General study findings and limits: Few new T cells, the authors suggested, are recruited by each seasonal influenza vaccination.

Each CDR3 protein is one row after TCRdb ran MiXCR on the RT-PCR reads. The sample lists approximately 530,000 distinct CDR3 sequences; around 7.7% were seen once. This clonotype was counted between two and nine times. What it recognizes is unknown. The V gene end was trimmed by 4 bases and the J gene end by 4 bases; junction bases not matched to a gene: 12. The CDR3 has 17 amino acids. The germline V gene encodes CDR1 SGHRS and CDR2 YFSETQ. The sequencing here drew on PBMCs from blood, taken roughly 24 months after vaccination. This TCR was sampled from a man aged 50 to 69 who received an inactivated influenza vaccine. The chain has TRBV5-1 and TRBJ2-1, with TRBD2 matching over 9 bases. CDR3: CASSKQGTSKGYNEQFF. In DNA, the CDR3 is TGCGCCAGCAGCAAACAAGGGACTAGCAAGGGTTACAATGAGCAGTTCTTC.